The 23 T cell receptor beta chains given below trace back to one sample, sequenced in a study of T cell repertoires in cytomegalovirus infection. TCRdb passed the reads through MiXCR, listing each CDR3 protein once. Of hundreds of thousands of distinct CDR3 sequences listed, approximately 25% are singletons. Sequencing used CD8+ T cells from PBMCs. These receptors were taken from a human donor in good health (CMV status not recorded). Some clones in this sample may be carry-over from other donors' samples.

The rearrangement joins TRBV15 to TRBJ2-2, with 10 bases matching TRBD1. From germline, CDR1 is LNHNV and CDR2 YYDKDF (reference sequence). V gave up 3 bases and J gave up 7 bases; unmatched junction bases: 8. The CDR3 is 16 amino acids. The CDR3 DNA reads TGTGCCACCAGCAGGCACGGGACAGGGGAAGTCGGGGAGCTGTTTTTT. This encodes CATSRHGTGEVGELFF.

The genes are TRBV29-1 and TRBJ2-7; D perhaps matches TRBD2 (6 bases). Germline V gene data show CDR1 as SQVTM and CDR2 as ANQGSEA. Trimming took 8 bases from V and 3 from J, leaving 14 bases between them. This CDR3 is built from 12 residues. The CDR3 sequence: CSPYWRGYEQYV. The CDR3 region has the DNA TGCAGCCCTTACTGGCGGGGCTACGAGCAGTACGTC.

The sample holds many counts of this clonotype. The junction and the germline gene differ at one end; a read error may be behind it. This sequence joins TRBV4-3 and TRBJ1-1; possible D gene TRBD1, 5 bases. CDR1 is LGHNA, CDR2 YSLEER, per germline. This CDR3 contains 13 residues. CDR3 loop: CASSPQGDLRLYF. In DNA, the CDR3 is TGCGCCAGCAGCCCCCAGGGAGACCTAAGACTCTACTTT.

This clonotype was counted many times. This rearrangement joins TRBV7-2 to TRBJ2-1, with 11 bases lining up with TRBD2. Germline values: CDR1 SGHTA, CDR2 FQGNSA. Trimming removed 5 bases from V and 0 bases from J; junction bases left unmatched: 6. The CDR3 is made up of 17 amino acids. CDR3 DNA: TGTGCCAGCAGCGAACTAGCGGGGGACCTCTCCTACAATGAGCAGTTCTTC. Residues: CASSELAGDLSYNEQFF.

This clonotype was counted only a few times. This chain uses TRBV29-1 with TRBJ2-1, with 7 bases matching TRBD1. This CDR3 has 13 amino acids. V lost 7 bases and J lost 2; bases outside the gene matches: 5. Germline V gene lookup returns CDR1 SQVTM and CDR2 ANQGSEA. This chain's CDR3 is CSAGDSPYNEQFF. For the CDR3, the DNA is TGCAGCGCCGGGGACAGCCCCTACAATGAGCAGTTCTTC.

This clonotype was seen many times. The gene calls are TRBV14 and TRBJ2-1; D is ambiguous. The CDR3 loop spans 13 amino acids. The germline CDR1 and CDR2 sequences are SGHDN and FVKESK. The germline V and J ends were trimmed by 0 bases and 8 bases, with 8 bases remaining between them. For the CDR3, the DNA is TGTGCCAGCAGCCAAGAAGAACGGTATGAGCAGTTCTTC. Translated, it gives CASSQEERYEQFF.

This clonotype occurred many times. This chain uses TRBV6-5 with TRBJ1-2; D unclear. The germline V gene has CDR1 MNHEY and CDR2 SVGAGI. V lost 6 bases and J 6 bases, leaving 8 bases between the germline ends. The CDR3 totals 11 residues. This CDR3 is CASRVGHGYTF. The CDR3 DNA follows: TGTGCCAGCAGGGTGGGCCATGGCTACACCTTC.

The chain couples TRBV3-1 to TRBJ1-4; tentative D call: TRBD1 (5 bases). The germline CDR1 and CDR2 sequences are LGHDT and YNNKEL (reference sequence). The CDR3 is 16 residues long. The V end was cut by 3 bases, the J end by 7 bases, with 18 bases between. The CDR3 region has the DNA TGTGCCAGCAGCCAGGGGGAAAGAGTGAGGGGTGAAAAACTGTTTTTT. Amino acids: CASSQGERVRGEKLFF.

In this sample, this clonotype turned up many times. V usage is TRBV7-2 and J usage is TRBJ2-1, with D uncertain. The CDR3 extends over 15 amino acids. In germline, CDR1 is SGHTA, CDR2 FQGNSA. Trimming left V 5 bases short and J 6 bases short, with 17 bases between. CDR3: CASSQRRSPINEQFF. Written as DNA, the CDR3 is TGTGCCAGCAGCCAAAGGCGCTCACCGATCAATGAGCAGTTCTTC. Variable domain in full (rest from reference TRBV7-2 and TRBJ2-1): GAGVSQSPSNKVTEKGKDVELRCDPISGHTALYWYRQSLGQGLEFLIYFQGNSAPDKSGLPSDRFSAERTGGSVSTLTIQRTQQEDSAVYLCASSQRRSPINEQFFGPGTRLTVL.

The chain combines TRBV28 with TRBJ1-1; D is unclear. The V and J ends lost 6 bases and 5 bases respectively, with 16 bases between them. CDR1 is MDHEN, CDR2 SYDVKM, per germline. This CDR3 contains 14 residues. In DNA, the CDR3 is TGTGCCAGCAGAACCCTCCTAGGTGGAACTGAAGCTTTCTTT. This codes for CASRTLLGGTEAFF.

This clonotype was detected ten times or more. The germline gene is not matched at one end of the junction; a read error may be the cause. The chain has TRBV7-2 and TRBJ2-5; tentative D call: TRBD2 (6 bases). Per germline, CDR1 SGHTA and CDR2 FQGNSA. The CDR3 is 16 amino acids. CDR3 amino acids: CASSFSPGLDQETQYF. CDR3 nucleotide sequence: TGTGCCAGCAGCTTTTCCCCGGGACTTGACCAGGAGACCCAGTACTTC.

V gene TRBV27 combines with J gene TRBJ2-3, with D tentatively TRBD1 (6 bases). CDR3 length: 14 residues. Deletions cut 3 bases from V and 5 bases from J, with 12 bases between. The germline V gene encodes CDR1 MNHEY and CDR2 SMNVEV (reference sequence). CDR3 residues: CASSFFGQRDTQYF. The CDR3 DNA is TGTGCCAGCAGTTTTTTTGGACAGAGAGATACGCAGTATTTT.

Only a few counts were recorded for this clonotype. This chain connects TRBV12-3 or TRBV12-4 to TRBJ2-3, with D tentatively TRBD1 or TRBD2 (6 bases each). Trimming removed 6 bases from V and 5 bases from J, with 15 bases in between. The CDR3 totals 14 residues. The CDR3: CASRTWGAQDTQYF. In nucleotides, the CDR3 is TGTGCCAGCAGAACTTGGGGGGCCCAAGATACGCAGTATTTT.

Comment on this clonotype: One junction end does not reproduce the germline sequence, and a read error may be involved. This chain joins TRBV4-1 and TRBJ2-2, with 10 bases that match TRBD1. Germline assignment: CDR1 MGHRA and CDR2 YSYEKL. CDR3 length: 19 residues. Here the CDR3 reads CASSQDDDRGPMNIGELFF. DNA for the CDR3: TGCGCCAGCAGCCAAGACGATGACAGGGGGCCCATGAACATCGGGGAGCTGTTTTTT.

This clonotype was found a few times. J is TRBJ2-2 and V is TRBV5-6; D gene unclear. With 2 bases removed from V and 3 bases from J, the gap between germline ends came to 8 bases. The germline CDR1 and CDR2 sequences are SGHDT and YYEEEE. This CDR3 has 14 residues. The DNA of the CDR3 is TGTGCCAGCAGCTTCGAGGAACACACCGGGGAGCTGTTTTTT. As protein: CASSFEEHTGELFF.

This chain connects TRBV28 to TRBJ2-7; no reliable D call. V was shortened by 6 bases and J by 7 bases, with 10 bases between the two germline ends. The germline CDR1 and CDR2 sequences are MDHEN and SYDVKM. The CDR3 is made up of 11 amino acids. The CDR3 bases are TGTGCCAGCAGCCACCTAAGGGAGCAGTACGTC. Its protein is CASSHLREQYV.

This clonotype was seen many times. This chain joins TRBV6-2 or TRBV6-3 and TRBJ1-5, with a weak D call TRBD1 (6 bases). Germline CDR1 and CDR2: MNHEY and SVGEGT. The length of the CDR3 is 15 residues. V was shortened by 7 bases and J by 1 base, with 14 bases between the two germline ends. In DNA form, the CDR3 reads TGTGCCAGCACCCTAACAGGGAGGAGCAATCAGCCCCAGCATTTT. Translating it yields CASTLTGRSNQPQHF.

With regard to this clonotype: An end of the junction does not agree with germline; a read error may underlie this. This chain uses TRBV7-2 with TRBJ2-2, with D perhaps given as TRBD1 or TRBD2 (5 bases each). CDR3 size: 14 residues. Germline V CDR1 and CDR2: SGHTA, FQGNSA. CDR3 protein: CASSRDPVPGELLF. Here the CDR3 DNA reads TGTGCCAGCAGCAGGGACCCCGTCCCCGGGGAGCTGCTTTTT. Variable domain in full (rest from reference TRBV7-2 and TRBJ2-2): GAGVSQSPSNKVTEKGKDVELRCDPISGHTALYWYRQSLGQGLEFLIYFQGNSAPDKSGLPSDRFSAERTGGSVSTLTIQRTQQEDSAVYLCASSRDPVPGELLFGEGSRLTVL.

This clonotype was recorded a few times. Here the CDR3 DNA reads TGCGCCAGCAGCCAAGTTCTAGCGGGAGACAATGAGCAGTTCTTC. Translating gives CASSQVLAGDNEQFF. This chain joins TRBV4-1 and TRBJ2-1; 10 positions agree with TRBD2. CDR3 length equals 15 residues. CDR1 and CDR2 from the germline V gene are MGHRA and YSYEKL. The V and J ends lost 1 base and 5 bases, in that order; junction bases with no gene match: 2.

This sequence joins TRBV4-1 and TRBJ1-1; D call uncertain. From germline, CDR1 is MGHRA and CDR2 YSYEKL. The CDR3 is made up of 15 amino acids. V was shortened by 4 bases and J by 1 base, with 13 bases between the two germline ends. Here the CDR3 DNA reads TGCGCCAGCAGCCTAACCCGGGCTCCGAACACTGAAGCTTTCTTT. Translating gives CASSLTRAPNTEAFF.

This clonotype has only a few counts. The chain links TRBV20-1 to TRBJ2-1; D ambiguous. The CDR3 extends over 15 amino acids. Germline loops: CDR1 DFQATT, CDR2 SNEGSKA (reference sequence). The germline V and J ends were trimmed by 1 base and 0 bases, with 10 bases remaining between them. The CDR3 protein is CSARGAMSSYNEQFF. The DNA for the CDR3 is TGCAGTGCTAGAGGGGCGATGTCCTCCTACAATGAGCAGTTCTTC.

There are many counts of this clonotype. V is TRBV7-9 and J is TRBJ1-1; no firm D call. The CDR3 is made up of 15 amino acids. Germline V gene data show CDR1 as SEHNR and CDR2 as FQNEAQ (reference sequence). Deletions cut 5 bases from V and 0 bases from J, with 13 bases between. The CDR3: CASSAESFMNTEAFF. The CDR3 region has the DNA TGTGCCAGCAGCGCTGAGAGCTTCATGAACACTGAAGCTTTCTTT.

This clonotype has only a few counts. The V gene is TRBV6-2 or TRBV6-3, the J gene TRBJ2-5; D may correspond to TRBD1 or TRBD2 (5 bases each). From germline, CDR1 is MNHEY and CDR2 SVGEGT. This CDR3 spans 14 amino acids. Trimming stripped 4 bases from V and 1 base from J, with 10 bases between. CDR3 DNA sequence: TGTGCCAGCAGTTCACCCGGGGCCCAAGAGACCCAGTACTTC. Its protein product is CASSSPGAQETQYF.